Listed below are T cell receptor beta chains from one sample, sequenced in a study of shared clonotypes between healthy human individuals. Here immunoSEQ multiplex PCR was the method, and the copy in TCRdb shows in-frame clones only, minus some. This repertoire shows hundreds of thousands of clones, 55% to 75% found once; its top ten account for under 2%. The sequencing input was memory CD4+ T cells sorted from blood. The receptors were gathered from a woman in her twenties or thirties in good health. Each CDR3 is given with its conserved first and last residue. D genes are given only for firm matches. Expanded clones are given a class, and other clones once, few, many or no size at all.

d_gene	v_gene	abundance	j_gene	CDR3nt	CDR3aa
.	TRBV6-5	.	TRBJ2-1	TGTGCCAGCAGTTACCCCGGCGGGATTGAGCAGTTCTTC	CASSYPGGIEQFF
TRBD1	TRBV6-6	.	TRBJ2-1	TGTGCCAGCCGATCGGGACAGGGATACTACAATGAGCAGTTCTTC	CASRSGQGYYNEQFF
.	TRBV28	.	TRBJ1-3	TGTGCCAGCAGTCCGTCTCAGGGTTTTGGAAACACCATATATTTT	CASSPSQGFGNTIYF
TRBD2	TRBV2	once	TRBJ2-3	TGTGCCAGCAGTGCCCTAACTAGCGGAGGCACAGATACGCAGTATTTT	CASSALTSGGTDTQYF
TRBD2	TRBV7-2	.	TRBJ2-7	TGTGCCAGCAGCTTCACAGCCGGGACTAGCGAATGGTCCTACGAGCAGTACTTC	CASSFTAGTSEWSYEQYF
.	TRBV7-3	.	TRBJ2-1	TGTGCCAGCAGCTTAACGGACTTAAAGGGCAATGAGCAGTTCTTC	CASSLTDLKGNEQFF
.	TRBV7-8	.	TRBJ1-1	TGTGCCAGCAGCTTAGCGGAGCGGACTGAAGCTTTCTTT	CASSLAERTEAFF
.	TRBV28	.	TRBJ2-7	TGTGCCAGCAGTTTAGTGGCCAAAACCTACGAGCAGTACTTC	CASSLVAKTYEQYF
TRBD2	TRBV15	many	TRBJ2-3	TGTGCCACCAGCAGAGGCGGGACTAGCGGCACAGATACGCAGTATTTT	CATSRGGTSGTDTQYF
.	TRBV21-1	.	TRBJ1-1	TGTGCCAGACGGGCCCCGAACACTGAAGCTTTCTTT	CARRAPNTEAFF
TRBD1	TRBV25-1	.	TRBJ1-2	TGTGCCAGCAGTGAATCCGGGACAGGGGTAAGAGGCTACACCTTC	CASSESGTGVRGYTF
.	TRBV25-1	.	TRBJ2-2	TGTGCCAGCAGTGAGGGGTGGGAAGTCACCGGGGAGCTGTTTTTT	CASSEGWEVTGELFF
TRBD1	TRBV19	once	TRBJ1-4	TGTGCCAGTAGTCCGCAGGGGGCGCCTGAAAAACTGTTTTTT	CASSPQGAPEKLFF
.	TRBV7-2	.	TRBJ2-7	TGTGCCAGCAGCTTAACCCACTCCTACGAGCAGTACTTC	CASSLTHSYEQYF
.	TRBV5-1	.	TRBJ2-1	TGCGCCAGCAGCTTGGGCGGAGGGGTCCACAATGAGCAGTTCTTC	CASSLGGGVHNEQFF
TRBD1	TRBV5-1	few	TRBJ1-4	TGCGCCAGCAGCCGGACCGGGACAGTCAATAATGAAAAACTGTTTTTT	CASSRTGTVNNEKLFF
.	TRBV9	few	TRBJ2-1	TGTGCCAGCAGCGTAGATGCTCAATCCTACAATGAGCAGTTCTTC	CASSVDAQSYNEQFF
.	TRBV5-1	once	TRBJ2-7	TGCGCCAGCAGCCTTTTAAACATGGTTCACGAGCAGTACTTC	CASSLLNMVHEQYF
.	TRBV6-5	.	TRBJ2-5	TGTGCCAGCAGTTACTCAGCGTCCCGGAGCAGGGAGACCCAGTACTTC	CASSYSASRSRETQYF
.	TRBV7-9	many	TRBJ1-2	TGTGCCAGCAGCTTAGGCCAGCCCGGAGGCTATGGCTACACCTTC	CASSLGQPGGYGYTF
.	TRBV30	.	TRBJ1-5	TGTGCCTGGAGTGTAGGGTCGACTCGCAATCAGCCCCAGCATTTT	CAWSVGSTRNQPQHF
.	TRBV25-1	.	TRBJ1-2	TGTGCCAGCAAGCGGGGGGCCCTGGATGGCTACACCTTC	CASKRGALDGYTF
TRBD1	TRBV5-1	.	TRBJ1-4	TGCGCCAGCCGTAGGGAGGGACAGTCTGATGAAAAACTGTTTTTT	CASRREGQSDEKLFF